The 3 T cell receptor beta chains listed next were all sequenced from one sample in a study of shared clonotypes between healthy human individuals. Generated by immunoSEQ multiplex PCR, the TCRdb table keeps only in-frame clones and is missing some. The sample shows more than 1,200,000 clones, approximately 98.5% of them seen only once. The material sequenced was naive CD4+ T cells sorted from blood. Subset denoted: CD45RA+ positively selected. Receptors originate from a man younger than 40 in good health.

The chain recombines TRBV28 with TRBJ1-5; D not resolved. This CDR3 region has 17 residues. V gave up 1 base and J gave up 0 bases, with 13 bases separating them. Per germline, CDR1 MDHEN and CDR2 SYDVKM. CDR3 amino acids: CASSLYGIGYSNQPQHF. The CDR3 coding sequence is TGTGCCAGCAGTTTATATGGTATAGGGTATAGCAATCAGCCCCAGCATTTT.

Worth noting for this clone: Other DNA sequences in the sample encode the same CDR3. This chain joins TRBV10-1 and TRBJ2-3; D unclear. The V and J ends lost 4 bases and 2 bases respectively, with 4 bases between them. Germline lookup yields CDR1 WNHNN and CDR2 SYGVQD (reference sequence). The CDR3 totals 12 residues. The CDR3 loop is CASSVSTDTQYF. CDR3 nucleotides: TGCGCCAGCAGTGTATCCACAGATACGCAGTATTTT.

The rearrangement links TRBV28 to TRBJ2-7; D not resolved. From germline, CDR1 is MDHEN and CDR2 SYDVKM. The V end lost 3 bases, the J end lost 6 bases, and 18 bases lay between the germline ends. This CDR3 comprises 15 residues. In DNA, the CDR3 is TGTGCCAGCAGTTTGACCCCTTTGGGGATGGTCGAGCAGTACTTC. Residues: CASSLTPLGMVEQYF.